This TCR beta chain was obtained from a study of cytomegalovirus exposure and HLA in healthy donors. Study-wide results and caveats: In terms of immune exposure information, only CMV serostatus was available.

PCR amplification relied on 60 Vbeta primers (plus 13 Jbeta primers). Method: immunoSEQ multiplex PCR; TCRdb's copy keeps in-frame clones and lacks some. The repertoire consists of roughly 100,000 clones, with roughly 15% occurring once and the leading ten covering 0.83%. CDR1 is SGHRS, CDR2 YFSETQ, per germline. V lost 3 bases, J lost 2 bases, and 9 bases stayed unmatched. There are 16 residues in the CDR3. With regard to this clone: The antigen remains undetermined.

This sequence joins TRBV5-1 and TRBJ2-5; 8 bases line up with TRBD2. The material sequenced was PBMCs. The receptor's source is a female donor in good health and CMV-seronegative. CDR3 sequence reads: CASSSATGGGQETQYF. CDR3 nucleotides: TGCGCCAGCAGCTCCGCGACGGGCGGGGGGCAAGAGACCCAGTACTTC.